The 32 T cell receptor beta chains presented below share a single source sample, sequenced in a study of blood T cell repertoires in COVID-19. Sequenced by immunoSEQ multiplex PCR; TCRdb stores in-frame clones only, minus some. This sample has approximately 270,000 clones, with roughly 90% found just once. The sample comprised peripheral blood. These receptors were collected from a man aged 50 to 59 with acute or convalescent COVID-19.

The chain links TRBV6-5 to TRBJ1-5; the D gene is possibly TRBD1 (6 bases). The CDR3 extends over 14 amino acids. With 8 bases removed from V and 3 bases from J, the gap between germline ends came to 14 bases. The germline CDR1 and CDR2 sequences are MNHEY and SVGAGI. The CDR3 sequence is CASSTDRNNQPQHF. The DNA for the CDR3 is TGTGCCAGCTCGACGGACAGAAACAATCAGCCCCAGCATTTT.

CDR3 nucleotides: TGCGCCAGCAGCCTGGAACAGGTGAACACTGAAGCTTTCTTT. Translation: CASSLEQVNTEAFF. This sequence joins TRBV4-1 and TRBJ1-1, with a tentative D call TRBD1 (5 bases). The germline gives CDR1 MGHRA, CDR2 YSYEKL. With 4 bases removed from V and 0 bases from J, the gap between germline ends came to 9 bases. CDR3 length: 14 residues.

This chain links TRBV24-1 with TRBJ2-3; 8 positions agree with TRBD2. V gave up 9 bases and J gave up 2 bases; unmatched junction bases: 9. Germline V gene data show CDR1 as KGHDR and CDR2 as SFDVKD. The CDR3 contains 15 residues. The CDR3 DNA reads TGTGCCACCTTCGGGGGGGGGCGCAACACAGATACGCAGTATTTT. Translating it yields CATFGGGRNTDTQYF.

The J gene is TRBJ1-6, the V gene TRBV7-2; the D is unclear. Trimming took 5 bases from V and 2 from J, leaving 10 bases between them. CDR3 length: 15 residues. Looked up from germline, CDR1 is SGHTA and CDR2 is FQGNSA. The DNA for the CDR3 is TGTGCCAGCAGCCCCCGGGGTGCCTATAATTCACCCCTCCACTTT. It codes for CASSPRGAYNSPLHF.

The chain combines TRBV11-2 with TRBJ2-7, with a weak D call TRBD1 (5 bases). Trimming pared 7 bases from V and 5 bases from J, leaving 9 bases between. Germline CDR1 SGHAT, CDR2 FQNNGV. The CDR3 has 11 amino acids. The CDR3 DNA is TGTGCCAGCACCTCGACAGACGAGCAGTACTTC. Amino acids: CASTSTDEQYF. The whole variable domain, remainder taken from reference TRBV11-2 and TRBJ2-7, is EAGVAQSPRYKIIEKRQSVAFWCNPISGHATLYWYQQILGQGPKLLIQFQNNGVVDDSQLPKDRFSAERLKGVDSTLKIQPAKLEDSAVYLCASTSTDEQYFGPGTRLTVT.

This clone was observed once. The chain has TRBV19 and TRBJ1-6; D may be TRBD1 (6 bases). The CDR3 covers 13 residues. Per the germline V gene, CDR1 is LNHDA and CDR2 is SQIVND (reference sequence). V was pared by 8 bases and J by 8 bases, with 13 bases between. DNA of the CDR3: TGTGCCAGTCGCCCGGACAGATATTCACCCCTCCACTTT. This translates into CASRPDRYSPLHF.

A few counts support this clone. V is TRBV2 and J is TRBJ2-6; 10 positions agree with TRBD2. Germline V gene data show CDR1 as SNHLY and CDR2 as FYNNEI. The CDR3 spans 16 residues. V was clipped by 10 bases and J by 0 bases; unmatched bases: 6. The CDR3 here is CAISGGLSSGANVLTF. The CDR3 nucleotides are TGTGCCATTAGCGGGGGGCTTAGCTCTGGGGCCAACGTCCTGACTTTC.

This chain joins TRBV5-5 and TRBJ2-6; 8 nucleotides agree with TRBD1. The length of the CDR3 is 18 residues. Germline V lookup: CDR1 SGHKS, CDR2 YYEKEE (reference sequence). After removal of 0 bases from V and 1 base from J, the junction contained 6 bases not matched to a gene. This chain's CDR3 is CASSLVGTGISGANVLTF. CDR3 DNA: TGTGCCAGCAGCTTGGTCGGGACAGGTATATCTGGGGCCAACGTCCTGACTTTC.

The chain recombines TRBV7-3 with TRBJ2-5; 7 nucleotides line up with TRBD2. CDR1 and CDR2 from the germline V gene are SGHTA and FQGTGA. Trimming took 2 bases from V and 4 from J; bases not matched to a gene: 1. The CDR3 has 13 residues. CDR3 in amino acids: CASSLGLGETQYF. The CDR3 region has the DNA TGTGCCAGCAGCTTAGGACTAGGAGAGACCCAGTACTTC.

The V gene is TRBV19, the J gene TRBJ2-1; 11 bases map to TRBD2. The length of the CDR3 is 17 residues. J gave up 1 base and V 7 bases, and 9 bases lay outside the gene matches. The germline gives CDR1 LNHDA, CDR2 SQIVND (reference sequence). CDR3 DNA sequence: TGTGCCAGTACCCCTTTTAGCGGGGGGGTGTCCTACAATGAGCAGTTCTTC. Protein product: CASTPFSGGVSYNEQFF.

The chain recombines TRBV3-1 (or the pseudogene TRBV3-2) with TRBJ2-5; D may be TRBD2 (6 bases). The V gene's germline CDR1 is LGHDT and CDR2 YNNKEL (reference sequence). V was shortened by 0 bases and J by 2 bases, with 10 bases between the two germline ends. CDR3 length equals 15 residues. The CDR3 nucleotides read TGTGCCAGCAGCCAAGAGCACCGGGGGCAAGAGACCCAGTACTTC. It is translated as CASSQEHRGQETQYF.

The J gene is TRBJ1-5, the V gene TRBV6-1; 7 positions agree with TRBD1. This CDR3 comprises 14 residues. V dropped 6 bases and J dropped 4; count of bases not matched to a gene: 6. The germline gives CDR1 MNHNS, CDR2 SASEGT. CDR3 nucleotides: TGTGCCAGCAGCATCGGACAGGTAAATCAGCCCCAGCATTTT. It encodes CASSIGQVNQPQHF.

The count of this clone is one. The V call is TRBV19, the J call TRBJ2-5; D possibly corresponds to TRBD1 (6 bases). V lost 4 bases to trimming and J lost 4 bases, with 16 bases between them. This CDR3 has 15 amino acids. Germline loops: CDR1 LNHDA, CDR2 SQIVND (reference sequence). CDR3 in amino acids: CASSSPGTLGETQYF. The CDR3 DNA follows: TGTGCCAGTAGTAGCCCCGGGACACTCGGAGAGACCCAGTACTTC.

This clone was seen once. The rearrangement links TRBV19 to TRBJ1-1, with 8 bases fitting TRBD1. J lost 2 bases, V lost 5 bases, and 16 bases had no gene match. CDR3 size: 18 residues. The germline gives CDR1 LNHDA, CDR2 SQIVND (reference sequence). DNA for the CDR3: TGTGCCAGTAGTTCGGACAGGGCCCCTCACCGAGGAAACACTGAAGCTTTCTTT. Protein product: CASSSDRAPHRGNTEAFF.

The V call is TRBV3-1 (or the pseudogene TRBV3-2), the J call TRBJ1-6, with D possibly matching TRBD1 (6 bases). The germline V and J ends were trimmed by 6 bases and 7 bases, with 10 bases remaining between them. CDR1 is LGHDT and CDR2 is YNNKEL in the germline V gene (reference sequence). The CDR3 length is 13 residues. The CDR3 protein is CASSRTANSPLHF. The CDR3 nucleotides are TGTGCCAGCAGTCGGACAGCCAATTCACCCCTCCACTTT.

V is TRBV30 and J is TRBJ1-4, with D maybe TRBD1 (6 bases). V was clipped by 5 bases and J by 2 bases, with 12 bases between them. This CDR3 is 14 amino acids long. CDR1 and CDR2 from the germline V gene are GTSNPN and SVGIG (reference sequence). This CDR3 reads CAWGRGGTNEKLFF. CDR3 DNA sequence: TGTGCCTGGGGGAGAGGGGGTACTAATGAAAAACTGTTTTTT.

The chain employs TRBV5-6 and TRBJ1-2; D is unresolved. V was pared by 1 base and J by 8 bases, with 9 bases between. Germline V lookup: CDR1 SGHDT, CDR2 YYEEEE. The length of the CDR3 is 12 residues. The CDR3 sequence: CASSLYTEGYTF. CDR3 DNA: TGTGCCAGCAGCTTGTATACGGAGGGCTACACCTTC.

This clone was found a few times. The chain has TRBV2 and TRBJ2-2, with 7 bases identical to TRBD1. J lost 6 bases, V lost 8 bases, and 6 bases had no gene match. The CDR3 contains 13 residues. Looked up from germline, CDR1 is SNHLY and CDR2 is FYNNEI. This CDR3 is CASAKGGPGELFF. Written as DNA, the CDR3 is TGTGCCAGCGCTAAAGGGGGCCCCGGGGAGCTGTTTTTT.

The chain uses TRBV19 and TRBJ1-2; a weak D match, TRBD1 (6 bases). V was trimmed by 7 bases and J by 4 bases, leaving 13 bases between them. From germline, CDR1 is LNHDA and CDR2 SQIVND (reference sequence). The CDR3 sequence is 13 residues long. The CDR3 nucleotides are TGTGCCAGTAACTTTCCAGGGGCCTATGGCTACACCTTC. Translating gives CASNFPGAYGYTF.

The CDR3 DNA sequence: TGTGCCATCAGTGACGGCTCCTACGAGCAGTACTTC. Protein sequence: CAISDGSYEQYF. The V and J genes are TRBV10-3 and TRBJ2-7; D gene uncertain. Trimming stripped 3 bases from V and 0 bases from J, with 3 bases between. Per germline, CDR1 ENHRY and CDR2 SYGVKD. The CDR3 totals 12 residues.

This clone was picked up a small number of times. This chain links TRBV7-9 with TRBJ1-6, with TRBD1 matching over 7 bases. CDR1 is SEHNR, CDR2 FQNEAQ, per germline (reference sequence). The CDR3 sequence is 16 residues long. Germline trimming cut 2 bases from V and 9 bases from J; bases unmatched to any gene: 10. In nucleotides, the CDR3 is TGTGCCAGCAGCTTATTAAGCGGGCAGGGGGGTTCACCCCTCCACTTT. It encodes CASSLLSGQGGSPLHF.

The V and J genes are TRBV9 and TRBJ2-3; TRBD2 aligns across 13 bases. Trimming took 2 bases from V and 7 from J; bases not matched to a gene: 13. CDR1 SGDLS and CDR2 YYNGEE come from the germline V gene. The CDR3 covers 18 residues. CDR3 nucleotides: TGTGCCAGCAGCGTCGATGGACTAGCGGGGGTTGCTATCTATACGCAGTATTTT. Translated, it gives CASSVDGLAGVAIYTQYF. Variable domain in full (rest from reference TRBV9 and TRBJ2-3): DSGVTQTPKHLITATGQRVTLRCSPRSGDLSVYWYQQSLDQGLQFLIQYYNGEERAKGNILERFSAQQFPDLHSELNLSSLELGDSALYFCASSVDGLAGVAIYTQYFGPGTRLTVL.

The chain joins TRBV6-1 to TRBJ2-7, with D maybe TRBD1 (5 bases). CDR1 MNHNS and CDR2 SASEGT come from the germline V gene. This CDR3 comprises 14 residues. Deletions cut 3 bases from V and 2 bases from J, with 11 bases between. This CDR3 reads CASSESWGTYEQYF. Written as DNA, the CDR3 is TGTGCCAGCAGTGAGTCGTGGGGCACCTACGAGCAGTACTTC.

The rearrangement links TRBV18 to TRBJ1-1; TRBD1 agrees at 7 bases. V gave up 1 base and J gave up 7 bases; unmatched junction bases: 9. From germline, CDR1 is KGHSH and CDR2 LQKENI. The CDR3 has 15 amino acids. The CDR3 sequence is CASSPRQGDSVEAFF. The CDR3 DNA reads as TGTGCCAGCTCACCACGGCAGGGGGATTCTGTTGAAGCTTTCTTT.

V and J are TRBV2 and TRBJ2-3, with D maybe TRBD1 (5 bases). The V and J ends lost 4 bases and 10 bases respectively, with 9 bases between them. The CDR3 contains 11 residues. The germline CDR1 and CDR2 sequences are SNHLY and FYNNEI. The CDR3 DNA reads TGTGCCAGCAGTGTGCAGGGTCCGCAGTATTTT. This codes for CASSVQGPQYF.

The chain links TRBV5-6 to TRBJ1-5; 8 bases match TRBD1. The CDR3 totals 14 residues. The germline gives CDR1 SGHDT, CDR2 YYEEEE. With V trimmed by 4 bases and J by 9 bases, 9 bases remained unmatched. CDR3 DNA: TGTGCCAGCAGCCGCGGGACAGGCCCCGGGCCCCAGCATTTT. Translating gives CASSRGTGPGPQHF.

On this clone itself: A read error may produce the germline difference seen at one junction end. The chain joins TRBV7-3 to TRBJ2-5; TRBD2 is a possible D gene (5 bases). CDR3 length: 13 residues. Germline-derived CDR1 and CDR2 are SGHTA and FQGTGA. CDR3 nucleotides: TGTGCCAGCAGCCGCGGTTCTGGACTCACCCCGTACTTC. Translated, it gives CASSRGSGLTPYF.

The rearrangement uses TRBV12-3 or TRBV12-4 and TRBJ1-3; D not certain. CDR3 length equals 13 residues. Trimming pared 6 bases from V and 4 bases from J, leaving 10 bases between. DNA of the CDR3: TGTGCCAGCAGCTTGAACGCGGGAAACACCATATATTTT. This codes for CASSLNAGNTIYF.

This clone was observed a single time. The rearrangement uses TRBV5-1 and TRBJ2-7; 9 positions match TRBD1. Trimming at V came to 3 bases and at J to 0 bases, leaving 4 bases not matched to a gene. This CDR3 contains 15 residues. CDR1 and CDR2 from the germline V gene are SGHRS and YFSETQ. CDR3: CASSWGQGSSYEQYF. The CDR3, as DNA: TGCGCCAGCAGCTGGGGACAGGGAAGCTCCTACGAGCAGTACTTC.

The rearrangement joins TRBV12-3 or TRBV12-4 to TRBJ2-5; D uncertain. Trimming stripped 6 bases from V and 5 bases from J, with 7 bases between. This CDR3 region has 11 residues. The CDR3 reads CASRIHETQYF. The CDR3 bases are TGTGCCAGCAGAATACACGAGACCCAGTACTTC.

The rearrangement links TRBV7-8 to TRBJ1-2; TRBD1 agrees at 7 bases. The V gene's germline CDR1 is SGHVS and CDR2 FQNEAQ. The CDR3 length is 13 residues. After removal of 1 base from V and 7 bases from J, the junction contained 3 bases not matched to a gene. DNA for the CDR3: TGTGCCAGCAGCTTAGGAACAGGGGCTGGCTACACCTTC. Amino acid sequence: CASSLGTGAGYTF.

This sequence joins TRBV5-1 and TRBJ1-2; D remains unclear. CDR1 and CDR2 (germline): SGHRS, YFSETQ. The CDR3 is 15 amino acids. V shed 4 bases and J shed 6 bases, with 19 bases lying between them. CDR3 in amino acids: CASSVNTVGWDGYTF. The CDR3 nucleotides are TGCGCCAGCAGCGTAAACACAGTGGGCTGGGATGGCTACACCTTC.